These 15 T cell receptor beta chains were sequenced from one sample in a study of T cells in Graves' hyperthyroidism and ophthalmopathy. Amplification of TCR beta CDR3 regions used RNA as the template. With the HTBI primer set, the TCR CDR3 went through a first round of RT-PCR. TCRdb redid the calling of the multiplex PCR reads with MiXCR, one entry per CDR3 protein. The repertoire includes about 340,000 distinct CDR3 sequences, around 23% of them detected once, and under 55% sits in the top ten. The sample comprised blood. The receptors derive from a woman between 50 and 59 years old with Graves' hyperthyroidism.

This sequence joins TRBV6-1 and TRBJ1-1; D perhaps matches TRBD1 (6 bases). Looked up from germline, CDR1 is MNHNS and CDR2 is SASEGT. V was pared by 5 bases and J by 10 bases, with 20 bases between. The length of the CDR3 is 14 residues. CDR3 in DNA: TGTGCCAGCAGTAGCTCAGGGGACGCTTTACGAGCTTTCTTT. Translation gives CASSSSGDALRAFF.

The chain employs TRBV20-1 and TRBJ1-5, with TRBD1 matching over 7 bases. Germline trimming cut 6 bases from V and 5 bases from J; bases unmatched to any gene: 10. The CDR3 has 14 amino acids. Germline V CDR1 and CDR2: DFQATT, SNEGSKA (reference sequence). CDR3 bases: TGCAGTGCCGGGGGCCAGGGGGGCTATCAGCCCCAGCATTTT. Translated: CSAGGQGGYQPQHF.

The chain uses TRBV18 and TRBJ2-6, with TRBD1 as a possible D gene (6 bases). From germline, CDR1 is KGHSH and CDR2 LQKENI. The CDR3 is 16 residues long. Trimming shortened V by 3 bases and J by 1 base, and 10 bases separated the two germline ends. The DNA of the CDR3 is TGTGCCAGCTCACCGGGACAACTTTCTGGGGCCAACGTCCTGACTTTC. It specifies CASSPGQLSGANVLTF.

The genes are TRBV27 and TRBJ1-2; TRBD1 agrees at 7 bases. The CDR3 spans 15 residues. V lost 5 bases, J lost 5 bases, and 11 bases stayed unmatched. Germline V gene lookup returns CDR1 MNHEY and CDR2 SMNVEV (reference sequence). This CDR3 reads CASSPRQGRGYGYTF. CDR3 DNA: TGTGCCAGCAGTCCTCGACAGGGCCGGGGGTATGGCTACACCTTC.

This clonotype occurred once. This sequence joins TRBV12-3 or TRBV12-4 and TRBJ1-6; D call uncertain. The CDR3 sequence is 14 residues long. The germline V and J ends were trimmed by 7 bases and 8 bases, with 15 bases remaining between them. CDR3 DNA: TGTGCCAGCACCGCCGGCGGGGTAGATTCACCCCTCCACTTT. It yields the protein CASTAGGVDSPLHF.

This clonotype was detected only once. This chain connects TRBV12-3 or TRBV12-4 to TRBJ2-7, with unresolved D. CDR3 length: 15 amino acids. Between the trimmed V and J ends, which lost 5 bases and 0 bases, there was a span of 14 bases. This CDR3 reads CASSPPWRSSYEQYF. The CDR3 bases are TGTGCCAGCAGTCCCCCTTGGCGTAGCTCCTACGAGCAGTACTTC.

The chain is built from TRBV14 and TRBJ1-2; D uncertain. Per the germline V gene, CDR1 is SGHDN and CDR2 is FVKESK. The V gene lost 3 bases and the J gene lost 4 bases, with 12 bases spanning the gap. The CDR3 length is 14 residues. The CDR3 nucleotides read TGTGCCAGCAGCCATCGTCAAGGGTCCTATGGCTACACCTTC. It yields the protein CASSHRQGSYGYTF.

CDR3 amino acids: CSADPFGVAYNEQFF. The CDR3 nucleotides are TGCAGTGCTGACCCTTTCGGGGTTGCCTACAATGAGCAGTTCTTC. The V and J genes are TRBV20-1 and TRBJ2-1; possibly TRBD2 for D (5 bases). Trimming removed 5 bases at V and 2 bases at J, with 16 bases between. This CDR3 is 15 amino acids long. Germline CDR1 and CDR2: DFQATT and SNEGSKA (reference sequence).

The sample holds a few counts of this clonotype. CDR3 amino acids: CASSFTAPSSYNEQFF. Here the CDR3 DNA reads TGTGCCAGCAGTTTCACAGCTCCGAGCTCCTACAATGAGCAGTTCTTC. The V call is TRBV12-3 or TRBV12-4, the J call TRBJ2-1; the D is unclear. CDR3 size: 16 residues. V gave up 3 bases and J gave up 0 bases, with 12 bases separating them.

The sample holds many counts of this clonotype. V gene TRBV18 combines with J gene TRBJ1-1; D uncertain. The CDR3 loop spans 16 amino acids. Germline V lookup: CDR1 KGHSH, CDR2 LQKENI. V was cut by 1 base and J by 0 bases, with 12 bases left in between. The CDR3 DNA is TGTGCCAGCTCACCACAAGCGAGGCGCGTGAACACTGAAGCTTTCTTT. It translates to CASSPQARRVNTEAFF.

This CDR3 is CSAVRGGGVYGYTF. The CDR3 nucleotides read TGCAGTGCTGTACGCGGGGGAGGGGTTTATGGCTACACCTTC. This chain connects TRBV20-1 to TRBJ1-2; TRBD1 is a possible D gene (5 bases). The CDR3 has 14 amino acids. The V end lost 5 bases, the J end lost 5 bases, and 18 bases lay between the germline ends. Germline V CDR1 and CDR2: DFQATT, SNEGSKA (reference sequence).

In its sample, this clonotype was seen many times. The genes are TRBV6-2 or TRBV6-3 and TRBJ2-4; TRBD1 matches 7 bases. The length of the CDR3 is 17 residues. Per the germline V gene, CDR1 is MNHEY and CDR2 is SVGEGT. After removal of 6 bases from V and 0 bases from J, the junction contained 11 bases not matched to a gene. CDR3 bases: TGTGCCAGCAGAAGCGGCGCGGACAGGATAGCCAAAAACATTCAGTACTTC. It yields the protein CASRSGADRIAKNIQYF.

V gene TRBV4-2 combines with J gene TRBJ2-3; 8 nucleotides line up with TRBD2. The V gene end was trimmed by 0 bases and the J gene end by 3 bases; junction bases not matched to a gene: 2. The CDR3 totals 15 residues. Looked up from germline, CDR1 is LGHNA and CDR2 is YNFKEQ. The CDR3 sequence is CASSQEVAGTDTQYF. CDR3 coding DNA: TGTGCCAGCAGCCAAGAGGTAGCGGGAACAGATACGCAGTATTTT.

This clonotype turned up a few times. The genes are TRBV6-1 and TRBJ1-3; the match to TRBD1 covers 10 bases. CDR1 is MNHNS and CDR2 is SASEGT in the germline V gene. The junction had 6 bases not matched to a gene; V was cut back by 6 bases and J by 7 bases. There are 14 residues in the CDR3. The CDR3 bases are TGTGCCAGCAGCCCCGGGACAGGGGTTAACACCATATATTTT. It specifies CASSPGTGVNTIYF.

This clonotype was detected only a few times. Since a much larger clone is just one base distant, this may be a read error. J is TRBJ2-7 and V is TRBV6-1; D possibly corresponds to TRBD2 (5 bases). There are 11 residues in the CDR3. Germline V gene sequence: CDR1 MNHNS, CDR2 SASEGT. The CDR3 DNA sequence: TGTGCCGGCAGTCGGGACTACGAGCAGTACTTC. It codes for CAGSRDYEQYF.